This TCR beta chain appears in the sequencing data of a study of blood T cells in healthy people across ages. Study-wide findings and caveats: There was no known CMV status for donors, so expanded clonotype changes were possibly confounded. Investigators viewed diversity estimates from one million T cells as underestimates, the study reported.

Russia was home to the donors, healthy Caucasian individuals aged roughly 6 to 95. At least 5.5 micrograms of total RNA were extracted per sample. CDR1 MNHEY and CDR2 SVGEGT come from the germline V gene. V lost 6 bases and J lost 9, with 18 bases in between. This CDR3 comprises 14 residues. Using a J-beta primer mix together with a sample-barcoded 5' primer, a second PCR was run for roughly 7 to 11 cycles. TCRdb independently ran MiXCR on the 5' RACE reads; one entry per CDR3 protein. This sample yields about 1.1 million distinct CDR3 sequences, of which around two fifths are seen a single time; around 13% belongs to the top ten. About this clonotype: What it recognizes is unknown.

This sequence was found in a man between 18 and 29 years old in good health. The chain combines TRBV6-2 or TRBV6-3 with TRBJ2-1; TRBD1 is a possible D gene (5 bases). Sample: blood. In nucleotides, the CDR3 is TGTGCCAGCAGCCCTTTACAGGTGTTCAGTGAGCAGTTCTTC. Residues: CASSPLQVFSEQFF.